Each of the 2 T cell receptor beta chains below was sequenced from the same sample in a study of cytotoxic CD8 clonotypes in ibrutinib-treated CLL. The data were produced by immunoSEQ multiplex PCR, yet TCRdb's version contains in-frame clones alone and is incomplete. The sample holds approximately 45,000 clones, about two thirds seen once. The starting material was PBMCs, obtained after 12 months of ibrutinib treatment. The receptors were sampled from a human donor with chronic lymphocytic leukemia.

This clone was detected a few times. V is TRBV2 and J is TRBJ2-2; 7 bases are shared with TRBD1. CDR3 length equals 13 residues. With V trimmed by 10 bases and J by 4 bases, 6 bases remained unmatched. Germline V CDR1 and CDR2: SNHLY, FYNNEI. DNA for the CDR3: TGTGCCAACAGACAGGGAAGCACCGGGGAGCTGTTTTTT. Encoded protein: CANRQGSTGELFF.

The J gene is TRBJ2-1, the V gene TRBV7-6, with 12 bases aligning to TRBD2. Trimming took 5 bases from V and 7 from J; bases not matched to a gene: 6. Germline values: CDR1 SGHVS, CDR2 FNYEAQ. The CDR3 runs 15 residues. CDR3 coding DNA: TGTGCCAGCAGCCCGACTAGCGGGGGTACAAATGAGCAGTTCTTC. This gives the protein CASSPTSGGTNEQFF.